The 17 T cell receptor beta chains below were found in one sample sequenced in a study of blood T cell repertoires in COVID-19. TCRdb keeps only in-frame clones here, not all; method: immunoSEQ multiplex PCR. Of 92,000 or so clones listed, approximately 79% were seen once; the top ten hold 13% to 15%. The sequencing sample was made of peripheral blood. All receptors come from a woman of 80 years or more with acute or convalescent COVID-19.

The genes are TRBV9 and TRBJ1-5, with 12 positions matching TRBD1. Germline values: CDR1 SGDLS, CDR2 YYNGEE. The V segment lost 0 bases and the J segment 6 bases; nucleotides outside the gene matches: 16. The CDR3 length is 20 residues. Here the CDR3 DNA reads TGTGCCAGCAGCGTAGAGGTCCAATCGGGACAGGGGGCGGGTTGTCAGCCCCAGCATTTT. Translation: CASSVEVQSGQGAGCQPQHF.

The chain links TRBV10-2 to TRBJ1-6; D is ambiguous. The CDR3 has 14 residues. V was pared by 2 bases and J by 6 bases, with 8 bases between. Germline values: CDR1 WSHSY, CDR2 SAAADI. The CDR3 region is CASSEPGPNSPLHF. The CDR3 nucleotides read TGCGCCAGCAGTGAGCCAGGTCCTAATTCACCCCTCCACTTT.

The chain combines TRBV3-1 (or the pseudogene TRBV3-2) with TRBJ1-5; the D is unclear. The V and J ends lost 1 base and 5 bases respectively, with 12 bases between them. The CDR3 covers 15 residues. In germline, CDR1 is LGHDT, CDR2 YNNKEL (reference sequence). CDR3 DNA sequence: TGTGCCAGCAGCCAAGGATGGCAGGACTATCAGCCCCAGCATTTT. Protein: CASSQGWQDYQPQHF.

The chain has TRBV27 and TRBJ1-5; a weak D match, TRBD1 (6 bases). This CDR3 spans 13 amino acids. The germline gives CDR1 MNHEY, CDR2 SMNVEV (reference sequence). The V end was cut by 2 bases, the J end by 4 bases, with 6 bases between. CDR3 sequence: CASSLDRNQPQHF. The CDR3 bases are TGTGCCAGCAGTTTAGACAGGAATCAGCCCCAGCATTTT.

The chain uses TRBV20-1 and TRBJ2-3, with D maybe TRBD2 (6 bases). The V gene lost 3 bases and the J gene lost 8 bases, with 18 bases spanning the gap. The CDR3 runs to 14 residues. Germline lookup yields CDR1 DFQATT and CDR2 SNEGSKA (reference sequence). CDR3 loop: CSASIELLEGTQYF. Written as DNA, the CDR3 is TGCAGTGCTAGTATTGAACTACTGGAGGGTACGCAGTATTTT.

The rearrangement links TRBV7-9 to TRBJ2-1; TRBD2 matches at 8 bases. J gave up 7 bases and V 4 bases, and 9 bases lay outside the gene matches. CDR3 size: 15 residues. Germline loops: CDR1 SEHNR, CDR2 FQNEAQ (reference sequence). The CDR3 nucleotides read TGTGCCAGCAGCTCGGGACTAGTCGTTGGGAATGAGCAGTTCTTC. Its translation: CASSSGLVVGNEQFF.

V gene TRBV3-1 (or the pseudogene TRBV3-2) combines with J gene TRBJ1-1; D is unclear. Germline V gene data show CDR1 as LGHDT and CDR2 as YNNKEL (reference sequence). Trimming took off 1 base at V and 10 bases at J, with 16 bases between the two ends. The CDR3 length is 14 residues. The CDR3 spells CASSQGLDPQRAFF. The DNA for the CDR3 is TGTGCCAGCAGCCAAGGCTTAGACCCCCAGCGAGCTTTCTTT.

The gene calls are TRBV5-1 and TRBJ1-1; 7 nucleotides line up with TRBD1. The germline CDR1 and CDR2 sequences are SGHRS and YFSETQ. The CDR3 loop spans 15 amino acids. Losses at the gene ends were 4 bases for V and 1 base for J; bases not matched to a gene: 7. DNA of the CDR3: TGCGCCAGCAGCCCCCTGGGGACAGCGAACACTGAAGCTTTCTTT. Translating it yields CASSPLGTANTEAFF.

This clone was observed a single time. This chain joins TRBV15 and TRBJ2-3; 10 positions agree with TRBD2. The germline gives CDR1 LNHNV, CDR2 YYDKDF (reference sequence). The V gene end was trimmed by 0 bases and the J gene end by 0 bases; junction bases not matched to a gene: 9. This CDR3 comprises 19 residues. In DNA, the CDR3 is TGTGCCACCAGCAGAGATGCGCTAGCGGGGGCCTCTAGCACAGATACGCAGTATTTT. Translation: CATSRDALAGASSTDTQYF.

The rearrangement links TRBV3-1 (or the pseudogene TRBV3-2) to TRBJ1-1, with 11 bases that match TRBD1. The CDR3 has 16 amino acids. CDR1 LGHDT and CDR2 YNNKEL come from the germline V gene (reference sequence). With V trimmed by 5 bases and J by 4 bases, 9 bases remained unmatched. The CDR3 sequence is CASSTRTGGPSTEAFF. DNA for the CDR3: TGTGCCAGCAGCACCCGGACAGGGGGCCCGAGCACTGAAGCTTTCTTT.

This clone was picked up one time. This chain connects TRBV2 to TRBJ2-2; D call uncertain. In germline, CDR1 is SNHLY, CDR2 FYNNEI. V lost 3 bases and J lost 0, with 8 bases in between. The CDR3 consists of 15 residues. CDR3 in DNA: TGTGCCAGCAGTGAGGGCACCGCGAACACCGGGGAGCTGTTTTTT. Translation gives CASSEGTANTGELFF.

V gene TRBV6-1 combines with J gene TRBJ1-6; the D gene is possibly TRBD1 (6 bases). CDR1 is MNHNS and CDR2 is SASEGT in the germline V gene. The CDR3 is made up of 11 amino acids. Trimming removed 2 bases at V and 15 bases at J, with 8 bases between. The CDR3 here is CASSEQGLLHF. Written as DNA, the CDR3 is TGTGCCAGCAGTGAACAGGGGCTCCTCCACTTT.

The rearrangement uses TRBV29-1 and TRBJ1-1; 12 bases are shared with TRBD1. J lost 4 bases, V lost 0 bases, and 9 bases had no gene match. CDR3 length equals 17 residues. Germline V gives CDR1 SQVTM, CDR2 ANQGSEA. CDR3: CSVEDTGTGGGGTEAFF. For the CDR3, the DNA is TGCAGCGTTGAAGATACCGGGACAGGGGGCGGAGGCACTGAAGCTTTCTTT.

This clone was counted once. The chain carries TRBV10-1 and TRBJ2-7; possibly TRBD1 for D (6 bases). The V end was cut by 6 bases, the J end by 4 bases, with 19 bases between. Germline-derived CDR1 and CDR2 are WNHNN and SYGVQD (reference sequence). The CDR3 totals 15 residues. The DNA of the CDR3 is TGCGCCAGCAGGAGTAGACAGGAGAGGGAATACGAGCAGTACTTC. It yields the protein CASRSRQEREYEQYF.

The chain uses TRBV5-1 and TRBJ1-2, with 11 bases that match TRBD1. This CDR3 comprises 15 residues. Germline CDR1 is SGHRS and CDR2 is YFSETQ. J lost 3 bases, V lost 4 bases, and 5 bases had no gene match. DNA for the CDR3: TGCGCCAGCAGCCAGGACAGGGGGCTTCACTATGGCTACACCTTC. Encoded protein: CASSQDRGLHYGYTF.

The chain joins TRBV11-1 to TRBJ2-7; 7 nucleotides match TRBD1. This CDR3 region has 13 residues. Germline loops: CDR1 SGHAT, CDR2 FQDESV (reference sequence). The junction had 8 bases not matched to a gene; V was cut back by 10 bases and J by 2 bases. The CDR3 protein is CATSRTGAYEQYF. For the CDR3, the DNA is TGTGCCACCTCTCGGACAGGAGCCTACGAGCAGTACTTC.

This clone was recorded only once. The chain joins TRBV5-3 to TRBJ2-5, with D possibly TRBD2 on 5 matching bases. TRBV5-3 falls under the ORF class, with uncertain function. The CDR3 is 14 residues long. The V and J ends lost 0 bases and 5 bases respectively, with 11 bases between them. Here the CDR3 reads CARSLEGSVETQYF. CDR3 coding DNA: TGTGCCAGAAGCTTGGAGGGTAGCGTGGAGACCCAGTACTTC.